The entry that follows covers one TCR beta chain sequence. Germline values: CDR1 LGHNA, CDR2 YNFKEQ. The CDR3 is 16 residues long. V lost 4 bases to trimming and J lost 3 bases, with 19 bases between them. These data belong to a study of identical twins. TCRdb reprocessed the 5' RACE reads via MiXCR and lists one record per CDR3 protein. The sample shows hundreds of thousands of distinct CDR3 sequences, approximately 20% of them seen only once. The same data also contributed to another study, on yellow fever vaccine responses in identical twins.

Sequences were obtained from CD4+ T cells sorted from blood. The TCR comes from a young woman in good health. The chain recombines TRBV4-2 with TRBJ2-7, with D tentatively TRBD2 (6 bases). Here the CDR3 DNA reads TGTGCCAGCAGCCCCTTGGAGGGCCAGGGAAGCTACGAGCAGTACTTC. This sequence encodes CASSPLEGQGSYEQYF.